The rows below give T cell receptor beta chains drawn from one sample of a study of coeliac disease. TCRdb keeps only in-frame clones here, not all; method: immunoSEQ multiplex PCR. In the table there are thousands of clones, less than 80% of which are singletons. Input material: lymphocytes from the gut lamina propria. The origin of the receptors is a man in his sixties with celiac disease on a gluten-free diet. The CDR3 runs from the conserved cysteine through the conserved F or W. A D gene is named only where the DNA matches it firmly. The listing skips clone size in some rows; elsewhere it reads once, few, many or a size class.

15	TRBV7-3	TRBJ1-1	NA	TRBD1	TGTGCCAGCAGCTTAAGAACAGGGGGCGTCACTGAAGCTTTCTTT	CASSLRTGGVTEAFF
12	TRBV19	TRBJ1-2	NA	TRBD1	TGTGCCAGTAGTGCCGACAGGGTCGGCTACACCTTC	CASSADRVGYTF
17	TRBV5-1	TRBJ2-3	few	TRBD2	TGCGCCAGCAGCGCCGGCCTCCTAGCGGGGGGCGAGGATACGCAGTATTTT	CASSAGLLAGGEDTQYF
14	TRBV6-6	TRBJ1-2	NA	TRBD1	TGTGCCAGCGGGGGATCCGGGACAGGGGACGGCTACACCTTC	CASGGSGTGDGYTF
15	TRBV18	TRBJ2-3	NA	TRBD2	TGTGCCAGCTCGCCACTAGCGGGGGCCACAGATACGCAGTATTTT	CASSPLAGATDTQYF
13	TRBV2	TRBJ2-7	few	NA	TGTGCCAGCAGTTCAGGGGATATCAACGAGCAGTACTTC	CASSSGDINEQYF
14	TRBV10-1	TRBJ2-2	few	NA	TGCGCCAGCAGCGAAGCCGGGGTAGGCGGGGAGCTGTTTTTT	CASSEAGVGGELFF
14	TRBV6-5	TRBJ1-5	large	NA	TGTGCCAGCAGTTACTCCTCGGGGTCCCAGCCCCAGCATTTT	CASSYSSGSQPQHF
15	TRBV6-5	TRBJ2-3	NA	TRBD2	TGTGCCAGCAGTTACTCGGGAGGGGGCACAGATACGCAGTATTTT	CASSYSGGGTDTQYF
14	TRBV11-2	TRBJ1-6	medium-sized	TRBD1	TGTGCCAGCAGACCAGACAGGGCGAATTCACCCCTCCACTTT	CASRPDRANSPLHF
16	TRBV5-6	TRBJ1-2	few	NA	TGTGCCAGCAGCTTGGCCGGTGTTCTACAGGCATATGGCTACACCTTC	CASSLAGVLQAYGYTF
14	TRBV5-1	TRBJ2-1	NA	NA	TGCGCCAGCAGCGTCCGGGGCTCCTACAATGAGCAGTTCTTC	CASSVRGSYNEQFF
15	TRBV5-1	TRBJ2-7	few	NA	TGCGCCAGCAGCTTGGCCTTGACTGCCCGGGGGGAGCAGTACTTC	CASSLALTARGEQYF
13	TRBV30	TRBJ2-5	NA	NA	TGTGCCTGGAGGGGGGGGCAGCAAGAGACCCAGTACTTC	CAWRGGQQETQYF
16	TRBV5-1	TRBJ2-2	NA	TRBD2	TGCGCCAGCAGCTCTACCGGGACTAGCGGCACCGGGGAGCTGTTTTTT	CASSSTGTSGTGELFF
12	TRBV5-1	TRBJ1-4	NA	NA	TGCGCCAGCAGTCCGGACAGCCCCGTGCTGTTTTTT	CASSPDSPVLFF
13	TRBV6-1	TRBJ2-7	once	NA	TGTGCCAGCAGTGCTACTCCCTCCTACGAGCAGTACTTC	CASSATPSYEQYF
15	TRBV18	TRBJ1-6	once	TRBD1	TGTGCCAGCTCGTCAACAGGGGCCTTTAATTCACCCCTCCACTTT	CASSSTGAFNSPLHF
14	TRBV5-1	TRBJ2-5	NA	NA	TGCGCCAGCAGCTCGACAGGATACTCGGGGACCCAGTACTTC	CASSSTGYSGTQYF
14	TRBV7-4	TRBJ1-2	NA	NA	TGTGCCAGCAGCTTAGCAGAACAAAACTATGGCTACACCTTC	CASSLAEQNYGYTF
15	TRBV27	TRBJ2-5	NA	TRBD2	TGTGCCAGCAGTTCGCTAGCGGAGGTTCAAGAGACCCAGTACTTC	CASSSLAEVQETQYF
12	TRBV19	TRBJ1-2	NA	TRBD1	TGTGCCAGTAGCAGACAGGGCCGAGGCTACACCTTC	CASSRQGRGYTF
13	TRBV7-6	TRBJ2-1	once	NA	TGTGCCAGCAGCATGTGGACAGACAATGAGCAGTTCTTC	CASSMWTDNEQFF
15	TRBV4-2	TRBJ2-3	NA	NA	TGTGCCAGCAGCTTGGCCAGCCAGGGGATGGATACGCAGTATTTT	CASSLASQGMDTQYF